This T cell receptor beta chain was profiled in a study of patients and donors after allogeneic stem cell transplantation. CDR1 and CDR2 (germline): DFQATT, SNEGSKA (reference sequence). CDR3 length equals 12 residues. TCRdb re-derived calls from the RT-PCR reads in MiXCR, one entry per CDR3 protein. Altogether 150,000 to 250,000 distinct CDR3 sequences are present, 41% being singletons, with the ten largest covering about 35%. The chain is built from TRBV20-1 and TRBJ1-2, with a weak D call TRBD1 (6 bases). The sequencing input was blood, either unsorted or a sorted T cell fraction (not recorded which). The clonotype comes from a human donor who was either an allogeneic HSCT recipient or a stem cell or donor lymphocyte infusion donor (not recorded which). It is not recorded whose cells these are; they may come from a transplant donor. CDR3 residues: CSAGGGRDGYTF. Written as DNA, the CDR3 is TGCAGCGCTGGAGGGGGGCGTGATGGCTACACCTTC.